This entry describes one T cell receptor beta chain. Its antigen remains unidentified. The CDR3 has 13 residues. V lost 5 bases, J lost 3 bases, and 8 bases lay in between. From germline, CDR1 is SGHVS and CDR2 FQNEAQ. TCRdb keeps only in-frame clones here, not all; method: immunoSEQ multiplex PCR. The repertoire holds around 86,000 clones, with around 93% as singletons. The data stem from a study of OX40 agonist ivuxolimab in advanced cancers. Study information: Those treated in dose escalation had hepatocellular carcinoma, melanoma, renal cell cancer or head and neck cancer. Study-level points and caveats: Among T cells, CD8+ cells averaged more expanded clones than CD4+ cells.

The sample here was CD4+ or CD8+ T cells sorted from blood, taken in a trial of the OX40 agonist ivuxolimab. The V and J genes are TRBV7-8 and TRBJ1-3; unclear D gene. The TCR originated in an adult with an advanced solid tumor such as melanoma, head and neck, liver or kidney cancer. The CDR3, as DNA: TGTGCCAGCAGCCCCGGAGGTGGAAACACCATATATTTT. The encoded protein is CASSPGGGNTIYF. Combining the CDR3 with reference TRBV7-8 and TRBJ1-3 gives the whole variable domain GAGVSQSPRYKVAKRGQDVALRCDPISGHVSLFWYQQALGQGPEFLTYFQNEAQLDKSGLPSDRFFAERPEGSVSTLKIQRTQQEDSAVYLCASSPGGGNTIYFGEGSWLTVV.